Shown below are 23 T cell receptor beta chains from a single sample sequenced in a study of blood T cell repertoires in COVID-19. The data were produced by immunoSEQ multiplex PCR, yet TCRdb's version contains in-frame clones alone and is incomplete. The sample lists some 200,000 clones, about 90% seen once, with roughly 2.5% in the top ten. The sequenced sample consisted of peripheral blood. These receptors were taken from a man aged 35-49 years with active or convalescent COVID-19.

This chain joins TRBV10-1 and TRBJ1-6, with 7 bases fitting TRBD1. V was clipped by 4 bases and J by 6 bases; unmatched bases: 3. From germline, CDR1 is WNHNN and CDR2 SYGVQD (reference sequence). CDR3 length equals 14 residues. DNA for the CDR3: TGCGCCAGCAGTGTTGGGACAGCTAATTCACCCCTCCACTTT. Protein: CASSVGTANSPLHF.

The V gene is TRBV18, the J gene TRBJ2-1, with TRBD2 matching over 11 bases. The CDR3 loop spans 14 amino acids. Germline loops: CDR1 KGHSH, CDR2 LQKENI. The J segment lost 9 bases and the V segment lost 8 bases, leaving 9 bases of the junction unmatched. The CDR3 DNA reads as TGTGCCAGCACGATAGCGGGGGGGCCACGTGAGCAGTTCTTC. It yields the protein CASTIAGGPREQFF.

The chain carries TRBV7-2 and TRBJ2-2; weak D call: TRBD1 (5 bases). The V end lost 1 base, the J end lost 7 bases, and 13 bases lay between the germline ends. The CDR3 spans 15 residues. CDR1 is SGHTA, CDR2 FQGNSA, per germline. CDR3 DNA: TGTGCCAGCAGCTTAGTCCCAGGGCGGAACGGGGAGCTGTTTTTT. Protein: CASSLVPGRNGELFF.

The chain employs TRBV5-1 and TRBJ2-3; 12 bases are shared with TRBD1. Germline lookup yields CDR1 SGHRS and CDR2 YFSETQ. The CDR3 consists of 15 residues. V gave up 4 bases and J gave up 3 bases; unmatched junction bases: 3. The CDR3 DNA sequence: TGCGCCAGCAGCCGGGACAGGGGGCGGACAGATACGCAGTATTTT. Translated: CASSRDRGRTDTQYF.

The V call is TRBV6-6, the J call TRBJ1-1; the match to TRBD1 covers 7 bases. In germline, CDR1 is MNHNY, CDR2 SVGAGI (reference sequence). V lost 6 bases to trimming and J lost 1 base; unmatched junction nucleotides: 5. The CDR3 consists of 14 residues. The CDR3 protein is CASSSGTANTEAFF. The CDR3 DNA is TGTGCCAGCAGCTCCGGGACAGCGAACACTGAAGCTTTCTTT.

This rearrangement joins TRBV5-1 to TRBJ1-1; the D is unclear. This CDR3 region has 15 residues. From germline, CDR1 is SGHRS and CDR2 YFSETQ. Trimming removed 0 bases from V and 3 bases from J, with 12 bases in between. CDR3 residues: CASSLDAPVDTEAFF. Written as DNA, the CDR3 is TGCGCCAGCAGCTTGGACGCCCCGGTGGACACTGAAGCTTTCTTT.

The chain has TRBV19 and TRBJ2-3, with a possible D match to TRBD2 (5 bases). Germline V gene lookup returns CDR1 LNHDA and CDR2 SQIVND (reference sequence). Trimming took 8 bases from V and 3 from J, leaving 18 bases between them. The CDR3 is 15 residues long. CDR3 in DNA: TGTGCCAGTGCCAGCCCAGCGGCCTCAACAGATACGCAGTATTTT. The encoded protein is CASASPAASTDTQYF.

This rearrangement joins TRBV15 to TRBJ2-6; 10 positions agree with TRBD2. Unmatched junction bases numbered 11, after V lost 0 bases and J lost 3 bases. There are 20 residues in the CDR3. Germline assignment: CDR1 LNHNV and CDR2 YYDKDF (reference sequence). The chain's CDR3 is CATSRDSFGLAVVGANVLTF. The CDR3 DNA sequence: TGTGCCACCAGCAGAGATAGCTTCGGACTAGCGGTGGTTGGGGCCAACGTCCTGACTTTC.

The genes are TRBV28 and TRBJ1-2; D is possibly TRBD1 (5 bases). Germline V gene sequence: CDR1 MDHEN, CDR2 SYDVKM. The CDR3 spans 12 residues. The CDR3 sequence is CAAAIEGDGYTF. As DNA, the CDR3 is TGTGCAGCCGCTATTGAAGGGGATGGCTACACCTTC.

The sample holds one count of this clone. The chain combines TRBV11-3 with TRBJ2-1, with 7 bases matching TRBD1. CDR3 length: 16 amino acids. V trimming: 5 bases; J trimming: 0 bases; junction bases outside the gene matches: 7. Germline V lookup: CDR1 SGHNT, CDR2 YENEEA. This chain's CDR3 is CASSRRAGGSYNEQFF. CDR3 sequence (DNA): TGTGCCAGCAGCCGTCGGGCAGGGGGCTCCTACAATGAGCAGTTCTTC.

This chain connects TRBV7-8 to TRBJ2-5; 7 bases fit TRBD1. The CDR3 runs to 16 residues. Germline trimming cut 5 bases from V and 3 bases from J; bases unmatched to any gene: 12. CDR1 and CDR2 from the germline V gene are SGHVS and FQNEAQ. CDR3 in DNA: TGTGCCAGCAGCCGAGCCCGACAGGGAGTAGAAGAGACCCAGTACTTC. Its protein product is CASSRARQGVEETQYF.

The chain has TRBV18 and TRBJ1-6, with D unclear. CDR1 KGHSH and CDR2 LQKENI come from the germline V gene. There are 16 residues in the CDR3. V was shortened by 3 bases and J by 7 bases, with 16 bases between the two germline ends. In DNA form, the CDR3 reads TGTGCCAGCTCACCGAATTCGGGAATTACAAATTCACCCCTCCACTTT. This translates into CASSPNSGITNSPLHF.

The chain joins TRBV5-1 to TRBJ2-3; TRBD2 agrees at 8 bases. The CDR3 runs 16 residues. After removal of 4 bases from V and 6 bases from J, the junction contained 13 bases not matched to a gene. Germline CDR1 reads SGHRS; CDR2 reads YFSETQ. CDR3 DNA: TGCGCCAGCAGCCAGGTGGGGGAGCGGGGGTTGGATACGCAGTATTTT. Its protein is CASSQVGERGLDTQYF.

The chain uses TRBV19 and TRBJ1-1; D is uncertain. The CDR3 totals 14 residues. Trimming took 3 bases from V and 0 from J, leaving 8 bases between them. CDR1 and CDR2 (germline): LNHDA, SQIVND (reference sequence). CDR3 coding DNA: TGTGCCAGTAGTATGGAGGGCCTGAACACTGAAGCTTTCTTT. This codes for CASSMEGLNTEAFF. The full variable domain, rest sourced from reference TRBV19 and TRBJ1-1, is DGGITQSPKYLFRKEGQNVTLSCEQNLNHDAMYWYRQDPGQGLRLIYYSQIVNDFQKGDIAEGYSVSREKKESFPLTVTSAQKNPTAFYLCASSMEGLNTEAFFGQGTRLTVV.

This clone showed up just once. This chain connects TRBV7-3 to TRBJ2-2; 7 bases map to TRBD2. J gave up 3 bases and V 5 bases, and 6 bases lay outside the gene matches. The CDR3 is 15 amino acids. From germline, CDR1 is SGHTA and CDR2 FQGTGA. The CDR3 here is CASSLLGGDTGELFF. In DNA, the CDR3 is TGTGCCAGCAGCCTCCTTGGGGGGGACACCGGGGAGCTGTTTTTT.

The chain has TRBV6-4 and TRBJ2-5, with 8 bases that match TRBD2. The CDR3 is 13 amino acids. V dropped 6 bases and J dropped 6; count of bases not matched to a gene: 6. Germline CDR1 and CDR2: MRHNA and SNTAGT. The CDR3 here is CASSAREGQTQYF. Written as DNA, the CDR3 is TGTGCCAGCAGCGCCCGGGAGGGTCAGACCCAGTACTTC.

The chain recombines TRBV7-9 with TRBJ2-5, with TRBD2 identical over 7 bases. Unmatched junction bases numbered 10, after V lost 5 bases and J lost 7 bases. The CDR3 consists of 14 residues. Germline lookup yields CDR1 SEHNR and CDR2 FQNEAQ (reference sequence). The CDR3 DNA is TGTGCCAGCAGCCTCGGGACTAATCTATGGACCCAGTACTTC. This encodes CASSLGTNLWTQYF.

A few counts support this clone. The rearrangement uses TRBV7-8 and TRBJ2-1; 9 bases fit TRBD2. This CDR3 is built from 16 residues. In germline, CDR1 is SGHVS, CDR2 FQNEAQ. The V gene end was trimmed by 0 bases and the J gene end by 8 bases; junction bases not matched to a gene: 8. The CDR3, as DNA: TGTGCCAGCAGCTTAGCGGCGCGCGGGGGGGCCCATGAGCAGTTCTTC. It translates to CASSLAARGGAHEQFF.

The chain couples TRBV15 to TRBJ2-5; TRBD1 matches at 8 bases. Trimming at V came to 4 bases and at J to 2 bases, leaving 6 bases not matched to a gene. The CDR3 loop spans 15 amino acids. Germline V gene lookup returns CDR1 LNHNV and CDR2 YYDKDF (reference sequence). The CDR3 is CATSKGQGAQETQYF. The DNA of the CDR3 is TGTGCCACCAGCAAGGGGCAGGGGGCTCAAGAGACCCAGTACTTC.

V and J are TRBV30 and TRBJ1-2, with D maybe TRBD1 (5 bases). Trimming removed 4 bases at V and 4 bases at J, with 13 bases between. This CDR3 contains 13 residues. Germline V gives CDR1 GTSNPN, CDR2 SVGIG (reference sequence). The CDR3 DNA is TGTGCCTGGAACCAGCGACAGATCTATGGCTACACCTTC. Residues: CAWNQRQIYGYTF. Variable domain in full (rest from reference TRBV30 and TRBJ1-2): SQTIHQWPATLVQPVGSPLSLECTVEGTSNPNLYWYRQAAGRGLQLLFYSVGIGQISSEVPQNLSASRPQDRQFILSSKKLLLSDSGFYLCAWNQRQIYGYTFGSGTRLTVV.

This chain links TRBV19 with TRBJ1-6, with D possibly TRBD1 on 5 matching bases. Trimming pared 5 bases from V and 6 bases from J, leaving 11 bases between. This CDR3 has 14 amino acids. The germline CDR1 and CDR2 sequences are LNHDA and SQIVND (reference sequence). The CDR3 sequence: CASSALRGNSPLHF. The CDR3 DNA reads as TGTGCCAGTAGTGCGCTAAGGGGTAATTCACCCCTCCACTTT.

This clone was observed a single time. V and J are TRBV5-6 and TRBJ2-1; no firm D call. V lost 5 bases and J 4 bases, leaving 10 bases between the germline ends. Per germline, CDR1 SGHDT and CDR2 YYEEEE. CDR3 length: 13 amino acids. The CDR3 region has the DNA TGTGCCAGCAGTTCCTTCGAGTACAATGAGCAGTTCTTC. Translated, it gives CASSSFEYNEQFF.

The genes are TRBV14 and TRBJ1-2; 7 bases align to TRBD1. V lost 1 base and J lost 8; bases outside the gene matches: 4. The CDR3 is made up of 13 amino acids. The V gene's germline CDR1 is SGHDN and CDR2 FVKESK. In DNA form, the CDR3 reads TGTGCCAGCAGCCAAGTAACAGGGGCGGGCTACACCTTC. Translating gives CASSQVTGAGYTF.